This T cell receptor (beta chain) emerged from a study of pediatric ulcerative colitis (dated by TCRdb to the late 2010s). The study in broad terms: Of the ulcerative colitis patients, about seven had pancolitis and two had left-sided colitis, and histology in every patient was consistent with ulcerative colitis. Nine newly diagnosed, treatment-naive pediatric ulcerative colitis patients and a few non-IBD control children each provided paired blood and rectal samples. By Pediatric Ulcerative Colitis Activity Index, mild disease was classified in a couple of patients, moderate disease in four and acute severe colitis in three. Paper-wide results and their limitations: A couple of rectal CDR3 clonotypes were present in all ulcerative colitis patients and in none of the controls. Features of the rectal repertoire distinguished controls, mild-moderate colitis patients and acute severe colitis patients, and in acute severe colitis, rectal diversity was reduced because of clonal expansions. For technical reasons, the blood samples of a couple of patients yielded substantially fewer templates, so those samples were excluded from the blood-rectal overlap analysis. Repertoires were derived from total lymphocyte DNA, so rare subsets such as regulatory T cells may have patterns not reflected. Significantly higher autologous blood-rectal clonal overlap was found in ulcerative colitis patients than in controls, which suggested increased T cell trafficking to inflamed tissue. T cells from blood may have been included in the rectal pinch biopsies, particularly in patients with overt colitis. With only four individuals, the healthy control group was small.

Rearranged CDR3 beta regions were amplified from genomic DNA with multiplex V and J primers using the immunoSEQ TRB Survey service. To keep depth equal across samples, survey-level sequencing depth of up to 500,000 reads per sample was applied. The libraries were purified and pooled, then sequenced using Illumina technology. The authors processed their data as follows. Productive clonality, sample overlap, pairwise scatters, CDR3 beta length, V/D/J gene usage and productiveness were assessed with immunoSEQ online tools. Calculated diversity was defined as the number of unique rearrangements divided by total templates times 100, and Shannon and Simpson indices were additionally computed. Principal component analysis used the R prcomp function and ggbiplot package on Z-score normalized data. Morisita's index was used to quantify blood-rectal clonal overlap within each subject. Drawn from immuneACCESS, this table holds only the in-frame rearrangements with V and J called that TCRdb kept. Clones are partly lost; checked studies trace under half to an unresolved V gene and leave the rest unexplained. V and J calls plus clone size are reproduced from that table; the DNA served to infer D and trimming. Here the sample has 40,000 to 60,000 clones; about 78% occur a single time. The ten largest clonotypes hold over 3% of the sample.

On this clone itself: Its specific antigen is unknown. One base away there is no much larger clone; base qualities are not given.

The CDR3, cysteine through phenylalanine, is 16 amino acids long. Kept here is only the CDR3 DNA, which spans 48 bases and is read in frame from base 1. V is reduced by 3 bases and J by 0 bases, leaving a spacing of 15 bases between them. According to the germline V gene, CDR1 reads KGHSH and CDR2 reads LQKENI. During colonoscopy, one to two pinch biopsies were obtained from the rectum for research. Before the diagnostic colonoscopy, none of the ulcerative colitis patients had been given immunosuppressive medication. Before DNA isolation, rectal biopsies were subjected to proteinase K digestion. The Wizard kit (Promega) was used to extract genomic DNA from the blood and intestinal samples.

In this chain, TRBV18 is recombined with TRBJ2-7; tentative D gene TRBD2, with 6 bases matching. The sequenced sample was gut tissue. The clonotype originates from a girl aged 10 to 17 with moderate ulcerative colitis. This receptor carries the CDR3 CASSPEALASSYEQYF. The nucleotides are TGTGCCAGCTCACCGGAAGCGCTAGCGAGCTCCTACGAGCAGTACTTC.